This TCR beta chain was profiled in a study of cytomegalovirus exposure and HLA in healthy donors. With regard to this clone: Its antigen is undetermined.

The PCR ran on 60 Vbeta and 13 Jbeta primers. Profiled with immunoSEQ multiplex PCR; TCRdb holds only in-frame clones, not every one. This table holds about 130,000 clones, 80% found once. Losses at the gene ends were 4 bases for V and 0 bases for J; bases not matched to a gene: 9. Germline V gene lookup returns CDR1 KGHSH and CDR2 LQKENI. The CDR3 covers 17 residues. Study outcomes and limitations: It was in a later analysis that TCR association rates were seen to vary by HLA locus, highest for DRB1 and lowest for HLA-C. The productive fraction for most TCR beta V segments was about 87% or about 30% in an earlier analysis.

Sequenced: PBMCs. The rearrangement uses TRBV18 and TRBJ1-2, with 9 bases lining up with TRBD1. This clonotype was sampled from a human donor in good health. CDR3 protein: CASSQPGQGLANYGYTF. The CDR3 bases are TGTGCCAGCTCACAGCCGGGACAGGGTTTGGCTAACTATGGCTACACCTTC.